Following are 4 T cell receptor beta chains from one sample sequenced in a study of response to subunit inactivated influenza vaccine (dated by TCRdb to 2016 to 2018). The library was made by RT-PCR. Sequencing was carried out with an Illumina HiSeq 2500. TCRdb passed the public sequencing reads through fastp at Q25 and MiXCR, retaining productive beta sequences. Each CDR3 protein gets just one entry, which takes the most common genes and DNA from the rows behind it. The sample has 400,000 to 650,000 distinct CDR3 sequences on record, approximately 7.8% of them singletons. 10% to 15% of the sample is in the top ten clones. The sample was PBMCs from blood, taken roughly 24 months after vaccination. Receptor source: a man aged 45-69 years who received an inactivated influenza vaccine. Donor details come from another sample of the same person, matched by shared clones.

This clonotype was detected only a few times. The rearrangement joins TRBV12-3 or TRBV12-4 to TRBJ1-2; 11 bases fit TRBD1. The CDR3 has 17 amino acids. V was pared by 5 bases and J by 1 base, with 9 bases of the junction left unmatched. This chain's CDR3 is CASSPRRGQGVNYGYTF. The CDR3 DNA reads TGTGCCAGCAGTCCCCGCCGGGGACAGGGGGTTAACTATGGCTACACCTTC.

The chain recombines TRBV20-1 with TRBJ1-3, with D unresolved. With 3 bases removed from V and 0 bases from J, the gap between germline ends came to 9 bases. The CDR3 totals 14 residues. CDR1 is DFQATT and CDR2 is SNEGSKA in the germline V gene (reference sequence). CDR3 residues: CSARTSSSGNTIYF. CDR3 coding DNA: TGCAGTGCTAGGACAAGCAGCTCTGGAAACACCATATATTTT.

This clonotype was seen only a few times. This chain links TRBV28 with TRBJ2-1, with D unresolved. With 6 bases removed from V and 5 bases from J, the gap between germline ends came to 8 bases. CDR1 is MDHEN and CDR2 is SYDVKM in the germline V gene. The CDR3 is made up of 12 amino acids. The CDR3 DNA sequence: TGTGCCAGCAGAAATTATAACAATGAGCAGTTCTTC. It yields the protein CASRNYNNEQFF.

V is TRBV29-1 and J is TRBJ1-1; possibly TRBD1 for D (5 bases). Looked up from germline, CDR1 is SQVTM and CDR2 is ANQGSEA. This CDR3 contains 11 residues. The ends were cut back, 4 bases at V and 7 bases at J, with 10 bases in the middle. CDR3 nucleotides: TGCAGCGTTGGACAGAGTTATGAAGCTTTCTTT. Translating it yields CSVGQSYEAFF.